The table lists the clone carrying this TCR beta chain with many counts. Its cognate antigen is unknown. These data come from a study of response to subunit inactivated influenza vaccine. TCRdb independently ran MiXCR on the RT-PCR reads; one entry per CDR3 protein. The profile shows about 830,000 distinct CDR3 sequences, around 18% of them singletons. General study findings and limits: New T cells are recruited in small numbers by each seasonal influenza vaccination, according to the authors' suggestion.

The sequences come from PBMCs from blood, collected less than 6 days after vaccination. The clonotype comes from a man aged 50-59 years who received an inactivated influenza vaccine.

CDR3: CSPRAAGSSYNEQFF. As DNA, the CDR3 is TGCAGTCCACGCGCAGCGGGTAGCTCCTACAATGAGCAGTTCTTC. This chain links TRBV20-1 with TRBJ2-1, with a weak D call TRBD2 (6 bases). CDR1 is DFQATT, CDR2 SNEGSKA, per germline (reference sequence). Trimming removed 8 bases at V and 0 bases at J, with 17 bases between. This CDR3 spans 15 amino acids.